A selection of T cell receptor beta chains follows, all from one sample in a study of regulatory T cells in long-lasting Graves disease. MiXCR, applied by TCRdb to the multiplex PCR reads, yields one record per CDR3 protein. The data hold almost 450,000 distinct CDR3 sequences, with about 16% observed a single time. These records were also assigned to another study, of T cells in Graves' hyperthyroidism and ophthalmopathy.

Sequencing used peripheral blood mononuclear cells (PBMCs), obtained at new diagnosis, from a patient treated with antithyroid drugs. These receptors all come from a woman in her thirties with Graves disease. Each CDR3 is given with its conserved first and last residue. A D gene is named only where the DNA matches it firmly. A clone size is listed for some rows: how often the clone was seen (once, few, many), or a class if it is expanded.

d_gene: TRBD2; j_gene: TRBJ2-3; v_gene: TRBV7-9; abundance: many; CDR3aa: CASRVTSGSTDTQYF; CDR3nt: TGTGCCAGCAGAGTAACTAGCGGGAGTACAGATACGCAGTATTTT
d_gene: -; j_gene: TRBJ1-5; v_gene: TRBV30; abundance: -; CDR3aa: CAWSGPWNQPQHF; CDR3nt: TGTGCCTGGAGTGGACCCTGGAATCAGCCCCAGCATTTT
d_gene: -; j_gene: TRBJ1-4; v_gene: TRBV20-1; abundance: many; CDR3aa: CSARSYPHDSANEKLFF; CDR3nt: TGCAGTGCTAGATCCTACCCTCACGACTCAGCTAATGAAAAACTGTTTTTT
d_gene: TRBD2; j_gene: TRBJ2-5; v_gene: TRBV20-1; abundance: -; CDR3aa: CSASLGLAGGPLETRYF; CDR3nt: TGCAGTGCTAGCTTAGGACTAGCGGGAGGGCCGTTAGAGACCCGGTACTTC
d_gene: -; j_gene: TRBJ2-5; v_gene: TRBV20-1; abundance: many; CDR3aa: CSVEGREETQYF; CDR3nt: TGCAGTGTGGAGGGGCGGGAAGAGACCCAGTACTTC
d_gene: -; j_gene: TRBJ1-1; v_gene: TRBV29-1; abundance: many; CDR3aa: CSVAGKLTTEAFF; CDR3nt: TGCAGCGTAGCAGGGAAACTTACGACTGAAGCTTTCTTT
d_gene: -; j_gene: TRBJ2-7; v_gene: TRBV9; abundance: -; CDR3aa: CASSVAPGTPYEQYF; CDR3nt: TGTGCCAGCAGCGTAGCTCCCGGGACCCCCTACGAGCAGTACTTC
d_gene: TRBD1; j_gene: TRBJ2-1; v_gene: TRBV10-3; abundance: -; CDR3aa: CAISGPGTGANEQFF; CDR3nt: TGTGCCATCAGTGGGCCCGGGACAGGGGCCAATGAGCAGTTCTTC
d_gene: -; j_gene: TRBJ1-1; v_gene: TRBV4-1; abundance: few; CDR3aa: CASSRGGAGAFF; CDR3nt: TGCGCCAGCAGCCGAGGAGGGGCAGGCGCTTTCTTT
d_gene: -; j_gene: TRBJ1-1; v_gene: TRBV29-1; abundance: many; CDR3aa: CSALAAGLTSTEAFF; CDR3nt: TGCAGCGCCCTAGCGGCCGGACTCACGAGCACTGAAGCTTTCTTT
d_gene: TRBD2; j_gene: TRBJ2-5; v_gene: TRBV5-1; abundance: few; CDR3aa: CASSLDSGLAATQYF; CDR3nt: TGCGCCAGCAGCTTGGATTCGGGACTAGCAGCGACCCAGTACTTC
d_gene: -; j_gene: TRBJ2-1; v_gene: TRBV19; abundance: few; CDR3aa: CASSGANNEQFF; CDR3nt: TGTGCCAGTTCAGGGGCGAACAATGAGCAGTTCTTC
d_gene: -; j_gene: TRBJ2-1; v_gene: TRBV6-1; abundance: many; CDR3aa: CASRRPRGYNEQFF; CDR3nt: TGTGCCAGCAGAAGACCAAGGGGTTACAATGAGCAGTTCTTC
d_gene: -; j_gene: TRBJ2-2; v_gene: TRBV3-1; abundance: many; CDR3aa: CASSQETGELFF; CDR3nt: TGTGCCAGCAGCCAAGAAACCGGGGAGCTGTTTTTT